This T cell receptor (beta chain) is drawn from a study of blood T cells in healthy people across ages. This clonotype was detected a few times. J gave up 7 bases and V 6 bases, and 11 bases lay outside the gene matches. Looked up from germline, CDR1 is MDHEN and CDR2 is SYDVKM. There are 15 residues in the CDR3. PCR was performed a second time for about 7 to 11 cycles using a sample-barcoded 5' primer and a J-beta primer mix. Tags on each cDNA molecule came from a template-switch adaptor with 12 random nucleotides. No fewer than 2.5 million CDR3-containing paired-end reads came from each sample. TCRdb reprocessed the 5' RACE reads with MiXCR, giving one entry per CDR3 protein. Of hundreds of thousands of distinct CDR3 sequences detected, around 68% appear once; the ten largest clones hold around 30%.

The sample taken for sequencing was blood. This TCR was recovered from a man aged 25 to 40 in good health. This chain uses TRBV28 with TRBJ2-3, with 9 bases identical to TRBD2. The CDR3 reads CASRPEAGGRNTQYF. CDR3 DNA: TGTGCCAGCAGACCTGAAGCGGGGGGCCGGAATACGCAGTATTTT.